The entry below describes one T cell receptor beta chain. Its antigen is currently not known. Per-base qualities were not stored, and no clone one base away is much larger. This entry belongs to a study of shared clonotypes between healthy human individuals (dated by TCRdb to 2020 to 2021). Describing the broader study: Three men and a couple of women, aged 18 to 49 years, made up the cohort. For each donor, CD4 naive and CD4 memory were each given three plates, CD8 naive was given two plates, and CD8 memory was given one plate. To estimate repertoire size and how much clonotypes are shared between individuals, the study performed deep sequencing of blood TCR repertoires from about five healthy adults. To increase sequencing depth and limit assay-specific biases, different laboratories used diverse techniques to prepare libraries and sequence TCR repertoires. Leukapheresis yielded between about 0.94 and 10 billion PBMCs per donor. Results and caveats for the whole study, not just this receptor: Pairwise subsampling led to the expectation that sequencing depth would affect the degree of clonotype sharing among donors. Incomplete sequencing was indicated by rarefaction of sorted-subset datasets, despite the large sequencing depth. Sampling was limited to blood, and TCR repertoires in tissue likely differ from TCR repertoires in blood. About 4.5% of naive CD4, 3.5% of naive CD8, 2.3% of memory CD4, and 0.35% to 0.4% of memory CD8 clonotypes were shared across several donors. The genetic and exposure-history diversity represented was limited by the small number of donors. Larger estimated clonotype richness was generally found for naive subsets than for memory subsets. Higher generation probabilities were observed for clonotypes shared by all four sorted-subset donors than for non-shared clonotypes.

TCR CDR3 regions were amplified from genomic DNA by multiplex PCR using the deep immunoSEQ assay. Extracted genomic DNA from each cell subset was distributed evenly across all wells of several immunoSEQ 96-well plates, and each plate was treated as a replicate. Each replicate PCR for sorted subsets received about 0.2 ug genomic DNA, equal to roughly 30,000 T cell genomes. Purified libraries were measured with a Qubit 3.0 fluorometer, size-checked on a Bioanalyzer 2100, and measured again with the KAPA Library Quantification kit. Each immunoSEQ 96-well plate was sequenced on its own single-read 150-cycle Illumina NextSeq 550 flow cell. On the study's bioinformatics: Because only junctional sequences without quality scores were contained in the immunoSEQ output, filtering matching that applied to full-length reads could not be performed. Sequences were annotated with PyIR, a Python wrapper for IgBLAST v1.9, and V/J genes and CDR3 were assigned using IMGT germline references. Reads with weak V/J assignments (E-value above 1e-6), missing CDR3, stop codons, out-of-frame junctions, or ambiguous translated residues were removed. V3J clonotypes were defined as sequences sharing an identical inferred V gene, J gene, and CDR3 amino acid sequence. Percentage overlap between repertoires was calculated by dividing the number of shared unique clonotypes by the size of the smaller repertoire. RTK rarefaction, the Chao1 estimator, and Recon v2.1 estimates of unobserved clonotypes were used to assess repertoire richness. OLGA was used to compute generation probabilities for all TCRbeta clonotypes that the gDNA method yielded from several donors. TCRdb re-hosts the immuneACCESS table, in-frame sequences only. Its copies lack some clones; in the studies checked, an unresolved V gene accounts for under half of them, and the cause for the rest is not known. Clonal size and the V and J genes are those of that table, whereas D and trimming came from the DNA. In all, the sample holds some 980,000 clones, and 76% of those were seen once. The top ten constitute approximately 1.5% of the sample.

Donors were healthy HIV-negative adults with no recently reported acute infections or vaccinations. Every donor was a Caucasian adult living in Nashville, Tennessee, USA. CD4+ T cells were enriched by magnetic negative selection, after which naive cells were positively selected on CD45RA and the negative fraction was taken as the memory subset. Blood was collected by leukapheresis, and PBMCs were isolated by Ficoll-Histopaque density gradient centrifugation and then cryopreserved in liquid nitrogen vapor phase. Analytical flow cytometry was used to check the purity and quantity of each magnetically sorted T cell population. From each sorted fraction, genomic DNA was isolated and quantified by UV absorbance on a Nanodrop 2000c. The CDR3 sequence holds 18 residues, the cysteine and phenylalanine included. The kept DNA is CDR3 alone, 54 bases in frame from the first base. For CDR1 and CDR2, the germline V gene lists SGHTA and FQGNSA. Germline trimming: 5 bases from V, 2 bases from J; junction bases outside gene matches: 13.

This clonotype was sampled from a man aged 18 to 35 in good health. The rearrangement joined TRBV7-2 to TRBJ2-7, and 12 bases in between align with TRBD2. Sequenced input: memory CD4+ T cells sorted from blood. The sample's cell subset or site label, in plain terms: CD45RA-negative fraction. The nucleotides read TGTGCCAGCAGCCCAGGCATGGGACTAGCGGGTCCTACCTACGAGCAGTACTTC. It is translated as CASSPGMGLAGPTYEQYF.